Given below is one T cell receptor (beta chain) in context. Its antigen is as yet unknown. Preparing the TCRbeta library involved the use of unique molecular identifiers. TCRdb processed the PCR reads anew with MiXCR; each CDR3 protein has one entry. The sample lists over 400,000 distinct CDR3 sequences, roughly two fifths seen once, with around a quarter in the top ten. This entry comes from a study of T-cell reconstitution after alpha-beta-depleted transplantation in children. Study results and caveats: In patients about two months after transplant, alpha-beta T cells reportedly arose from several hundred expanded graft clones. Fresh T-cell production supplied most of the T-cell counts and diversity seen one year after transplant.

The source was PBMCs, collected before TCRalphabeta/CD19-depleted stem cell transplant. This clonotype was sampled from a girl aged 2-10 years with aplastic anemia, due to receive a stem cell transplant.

CDR3 DNA: TGTGCCAGTGAGGGGGTGGGGGCCAACGTCCTGACTTTC. Its protein is CASEGVGANVLTF. The V and J genes are TRBV5-6 and TRBJ2-6; maybe TRBD1 (6 bases). The CDR3 extends over 13 amino acids. Per germline, CDR1 SGHDT and CDR2 YYEEEE. Trimming took off 8 bases at V and 4 bases at J, with 10 bases between the two ends.